This TCR beta chain is drawn from a study of blood T cells in healthy people across ages. General study findings and limits: Calculation of diversity from one million T cells yielded estimates considered to be underestimates.

This clonotype was counted ten times or more. The antigen remains undetermined. It was with a sample-barcoded 5' primer and a J-beta primer mix that a second PCR of roughly 6 to 12 cycles was run. TCRdb reprocessed the 5' RACE reads with MiXCR, giving one entry per CDR3 protein. This sample has hundreds of thousands of distinct CDR3 sequences, with around 32% found just once. In germline, CDR1 is MNHEY, CDR2 SVGAGI. With 3 bases removed from V and 5 bases from J, the gap between germline ends came to 13 bases. The CDR3 runs to 14 residues. The sequenced sample consisted of blood. This sequence joins TRBV6-5 and TRBJ2-5; D is perhaps TRBD1 (6 bases). The receptor was isolated from a woman at least 80 years old in good health. In nucleotides, the CDR3 is TGTGCCAGCAGTTATCGAGAACAGGGTGAGACCCAGTACTTC. Residues: CASSYREQGETQYF.